Following are 2 T cell receptor beta chains from one sample sequenced in a study of T cell responses to AZD1222 COVID-19 vaccine. Using immunoSEQ multiplex PCR, the repertoire was profiled, and TCRdb retains in-frame clones only, with some absent. The sample contains 68,000 or so clones, 80% to 85% of which appear only once. The sequencing here drew on peripheral blood, taken on day 0 of AZD1222 vaccination. These receptors were taken from an adult in good health.

The CDR3, as DNA: TGTGCCAGCAGCTTCTCCGGCTTTAGGGCCCAAGAGACCCAGTACTTC. Protein: CASSFSGFRAQETQYF. The V and J genes are TRBV7-2 and TRBJ2-5; D is unclear. The germline V gene has CDR1 SGHTA and CDR2 FQGNSA. The V gene lost 3 bases and the J gene lost 1 base, with 15 bases spanning the gap. The length of the CDR3 is 16 residues.

This rearrangement joins TRBV5-1 to TRBJ2-5, with 10 bases aligning to TRBD2. The CDR3 contains 14 residues. In germline, CDR1 is SGHRS, CDR2 YFSETQ. V lost 0 bases, J lost 7 bases, and 3 bases stayed unmatched. Here the CDR3 DNA reads TGCGCCAGCAGCTTGGGAGCGGGGGGGCCGACCCAGTACTTC. The encoded protein is CASSLGAGGPTQYF. The full variable domain, in which reference TRBV5-1 and TRBJ2-5 provide the parts outside the CDR3, is KAGVTQTPRYLIKTRGQQVTLSCSPISGHRSVSWYQQTPGQGLQFLFEYFSETQRNKGNFPGRFSGRQFSNSRSEMNVSTLELGDSALYLCASSLGAGGPTQYFGPGTRLLVL.